This T cell receptor (beta chain) was identified in a study of cytomegalovirus exposure and HLA in healthy donors. Across the study: Roughly 170 million T cells yielded under 130 million unique TCR beta sequences in earlier analysis.

On this clone itself: As yet, its antigen is unknown.

Study conclusions and caveats: V- and J-gene trimming in TCR beta was tied to a missense DCLRE1C variant by an analysis performed later.

The CDR3 has 17 amino acids. V was pared by 1 base and J by 5 bases, with 9 bases of the junction left unmatched. The germline V gene has CDR1 SGHAT and CDR2 FQNNGV. PCR employed 60 Vbeta and 13 Jbeta primers. Clones were read by immunoSEQ multiplex PCR, and TCRdb kept only the in-frame ones, dropping some. The table records 150,000 to 200,000 clones, 78% of them present only once. The sequencing input was PBMCs. The chain uses TRBV11-2 and TRBJ1-4; 8 bases fit TRBD1. The TCR comes from a woman in her twenties or thirties in good health and CMV-seropositive. CDR3 residues: CASSLVRWDRRNEKLFF. The DNA for the CDR3 is TGTGCCAGCAGCTTAGTGCGCTGGGACAGGCGAAATGAAAAACTGTTTTTT.